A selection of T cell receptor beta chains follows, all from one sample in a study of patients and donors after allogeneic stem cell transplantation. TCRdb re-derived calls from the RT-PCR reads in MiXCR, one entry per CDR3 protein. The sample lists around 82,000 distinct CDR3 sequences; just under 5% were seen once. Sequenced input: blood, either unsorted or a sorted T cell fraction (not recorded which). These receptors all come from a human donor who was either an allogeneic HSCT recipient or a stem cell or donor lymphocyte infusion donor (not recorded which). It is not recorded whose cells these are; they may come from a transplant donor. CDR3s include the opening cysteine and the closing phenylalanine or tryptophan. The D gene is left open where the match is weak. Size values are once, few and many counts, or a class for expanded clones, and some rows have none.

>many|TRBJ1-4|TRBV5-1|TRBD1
CASSSGTGNSEKLFF
TGCGCCAGCAGCTCCGGGACAGGGAATTCGGAAAAACTGTTTTTT
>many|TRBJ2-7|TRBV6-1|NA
CASSAVSYEQYF
TGTGCCAGCAGTGCAGTCTCCTACGAGCAGTACTTC
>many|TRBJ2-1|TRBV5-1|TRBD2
CASSSLAGDLNEQFF
TGCGCCAGCAGCTCTCTAGCGGGAGATCTCAATGAGCAGTTCTTC
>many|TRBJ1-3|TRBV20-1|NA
CSAREVRNTIYF
TGCAGTGCTAGAGAAGTTCGGAACACCATATATTTT
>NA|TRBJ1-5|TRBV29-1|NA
CSVADGNQPQHF
TGCAGCGTGGCTGACGGGAATCAGCCCCAGCATTTT
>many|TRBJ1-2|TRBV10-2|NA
CASSERMGVTGYTF
TGCGCCAGCAGTGAAAGGATGGGGGTGACTGGCTACACCTTC
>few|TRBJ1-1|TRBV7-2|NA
CVRSKGGSGNTEAFF
TGTGTGCGCAGCAAAGGGGGGTCAGGTAACACTGAAGCTTTCTTT
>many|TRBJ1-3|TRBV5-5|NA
CASSLESRNTIYF
TGTGCCAGCAGCTTGGAATCAAGAAACACCATATATTTT
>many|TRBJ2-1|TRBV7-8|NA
CASSLGRGGESSYNEQFF
TGTGCCAGCAGCTTAGGTAGAGGGGGGGAGAGCTCCTACAATGAGCAGTTCTTC
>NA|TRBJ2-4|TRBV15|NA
CATSTLLGAPGMAIQYF
TGTGCCACCAGCACACTCTTGGGGGCCCCAGGTATGGCCATTCAGTACTTC
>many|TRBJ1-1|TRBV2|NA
CATTAMNTEAFF
TGTGCCACCACAGCTATGAACACTGAAGCTTTCTTT
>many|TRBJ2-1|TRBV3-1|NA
CASRRGKNEQFF
TGTGCCAGCAGACGGGGAAAAAATGAGCAGTTCTTC
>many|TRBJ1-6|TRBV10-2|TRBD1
CATRDRDNSPLHF
TGCGCCACCCGAGACAGGGATAATTCACCCCTCCACTTT
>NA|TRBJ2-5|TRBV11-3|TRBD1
CASSLDRAGETQYF
TGTGCCAGCAGCCTGGACAGGGCTGGGGAGACCCAGTACTTC
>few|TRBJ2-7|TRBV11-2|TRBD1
CASSPAQGAEQYF
TGTGCCAGCAGCCCCGCACAGGGGGCCGAGCAGTACTTC
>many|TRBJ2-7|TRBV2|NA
CASSEQDYEQYF
TGTGCCAGCAGTGAGCAGGACTACGAGCAGTACTTC
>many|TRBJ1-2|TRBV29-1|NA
CSVSGKRDYGYTF
TGCAGCGTTTCAGGGAAGAGGGACTATGGCTACACCTTC
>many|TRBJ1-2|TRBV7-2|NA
CASSLAPTGSYGYTF
TGTGCCAGCAGCTTAGCTCCGACAGGATCCTATGGCTACACCTTC
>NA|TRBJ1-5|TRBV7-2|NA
CASSVGWNQPQHF
TGTGCCAGCAGTGTTGGATGGAATCAGCCCCAGCATTTT
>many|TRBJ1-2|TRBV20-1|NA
CSAEYGYGYTF
TGCAGTGCTGAATACGGTTATGGCTACACCTTC
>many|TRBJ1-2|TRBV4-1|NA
CASSQVVIGYGYTF
TGCGCCAGCAGCCAAGTGGTTATCGGCTATGGCTACACCTTC
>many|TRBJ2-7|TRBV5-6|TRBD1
CASSLVGTEAYEQYF
TGTGCCAGCAGCTTAGTGGGGACAGAGGCCTACGAGCAGTACTTC
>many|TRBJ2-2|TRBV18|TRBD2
CASSPMAAGGSNTGELFF
TGTGCCAGCTCACCAATGGCAGCGGGGGGCTCGAACACCGGGGAGCTGTTTTTT
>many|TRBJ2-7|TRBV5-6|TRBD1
CASRIWDRDHEQYF
TGTGCCAGCAGGATATGGGACAGAGACCACGAGCAGTACTTC
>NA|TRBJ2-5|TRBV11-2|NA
CASSPLGNPKETQYF
TGTGCCAGCAGCCCGCTAGGAAACCCAAAAGAGACCCAGTACTTC
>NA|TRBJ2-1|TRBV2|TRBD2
CASRSGGAYNEQFF
TGTGCCAGCAGAAGCGGGGGGGCCTACAATGAGCAGTTCTTC
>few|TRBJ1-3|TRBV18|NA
CASSPASGSSGNTIYF
TGTGCCAGCTCACCAGCGAGTGGGAGCTCTGGAAACACCATATATTTT
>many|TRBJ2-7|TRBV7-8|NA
CASSLATGRIYEQYF
TGTGCCAGCAGCTTAGCGACAGGTAGAATCTACGAGCAGTACTTC
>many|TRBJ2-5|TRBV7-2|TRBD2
CASSFQRGAGETQYF
TGTGCCAGCAGTTTTCAGCGGGGGGCCGGGGAGACCCAGTACTTC
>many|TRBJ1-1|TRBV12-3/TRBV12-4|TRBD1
CASSLPGQRREAFF
TGTGCCAGCAGTTTACCGGGACAGCGTCGTGAAGCTTTCTTT
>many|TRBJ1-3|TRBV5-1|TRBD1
CASSNPGQGNTIYF
TGCGCCAGCAGCAACCCGGGACAGGGAAACACCATATATTTT
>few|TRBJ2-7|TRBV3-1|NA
CASSQAGQQYF
TGTGCCAGCAGCCAAGCGGGGCAGCAGTACTTC
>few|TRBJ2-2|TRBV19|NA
CASSPTWGHGPNTGELFF
TGTGCCAGTAGTCCTACTTGGGGGCACGGTCCGAACACCGGGGAGCTGTTTTTT
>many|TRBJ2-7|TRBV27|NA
CASSSAGLKSHEQYF
TGTGCCAGCAGTTCAGCAGGTCTAAAATCCCACGAGCAGTACTTC
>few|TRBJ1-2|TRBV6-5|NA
CASSYSRASYSYGYTF
TGTGCCAGCAGTTACTCGAGGGCGTCCTACTCCTATGGCTACACCTTC
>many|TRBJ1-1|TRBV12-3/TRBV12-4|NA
CASSPTGKYTEAFF
TGTGCCAGCAGCCCAACAGGGAAATATACTGAAGCTTTCTTT
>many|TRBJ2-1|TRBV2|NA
CASSFDNRINEQFF
TGTGCCAGCAGTTTTGATAACAGGATCAATGAGCAGTTCTTC
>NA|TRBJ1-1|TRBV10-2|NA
CASGHGRRNTEAFF
TGCGCCAGCGGGCACGGGCGGAGGAACACTGAAGCTTTCTTT
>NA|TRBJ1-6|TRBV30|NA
CAWSVPNSNSPLHF
TGTGCCTGGAGTGTACCTAACAGTAATTCACCCCTCCACTTT
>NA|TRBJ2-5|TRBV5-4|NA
CASSLGGASASLQETQYF
TGTGCCAGCAGCTTGGGGGGCGCCTCAGCCTCCCTACAAGAGACCCAGTACTTC
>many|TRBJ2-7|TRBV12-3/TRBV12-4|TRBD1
CASSLAIGQGFHEQYF
TGTGCCAGCAGTTTAGCGATCGGACAGGGGTTCCACGAGCAGTACTTC
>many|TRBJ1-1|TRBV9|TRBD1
CASSSRDRGYTEAFF
TGTGCCAGCAGTAGCCGGGACAGGGGCTACACTGAAGCTTTCTTT
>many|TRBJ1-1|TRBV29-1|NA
CSVEVTGFDTEAFF
TGCAGCGTTGAAGTGACAGGTTTCGACACTGAAGCTTTCTTT
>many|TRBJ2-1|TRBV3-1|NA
CAAGEGYNEQFF
TGTGCCGCAGGGGAGGGCTACAATGAGCAGTTCTTC
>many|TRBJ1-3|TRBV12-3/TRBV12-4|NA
CASNLGGNTIYF
TGTGCCAGCAATTTAGGAGGAAACACCATATATTTT
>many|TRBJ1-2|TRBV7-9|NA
CASSLGYGDYGYTF
TGTGCCAGCAGCTTAGGATACGGTGACTATGGCTACACCTTC